This T cell receptor (beta chain) was obtained from a study of control samples from healthy donors and cancer patients. Assay: immunoSEQ multiplex PCR; the TCRdb copy retains only in-frame clones and omits some. The profile covers some 140,000 clones, with roughly 92% appearing a single time and 11% taken by the ten largest. Germline-derived CDR1 and CDR2 are MNHEY and SVGAGI. The CDR3 has 16 residues. V was pared by 1 base and J by 0 bases, with 6 bases of the junction left unmatched. This chain joins TRBV6-5 and TRBJ2-7; 7 bases are a match to TRBD1. Sequencing was performed on blood. The sequence derives from a young man in good health. CDR3 region: CASSYFPGQLSYEQYF. The CDR3 bases are TGTGCCAGCAGTTACTTTCCGGGACAGCTCTCCTACGAGCAGTACTTC.